This note documents a single T cell receptor beta chain sequence. The sample comes from a study of beta chain features in type 1 diabetes. V dropped 3 bases and J dropped 3 bases, with 11 bases sitting between them. The CDR3 is 14 amino acids. Germline CDR1 SGDLS, CDR2 YYNGEE. As every portion of the isolated RNA was reverse transcribed, the sequencing read expressed TCRB transcripts. Profiling relied on immunoSEQ multiplex PCR, and the TCRdb table lists in-frame clones only, not all of them. The table has 250,000 to 350,000 clones, 13% to 15% seen once. The clonotype comes from a man in his thirties or forties in good health. This sequence joins TRBV9 and TRBJ2-3; D ambiguous. Material for sequencing was central memory CD4+ T cells from blood. The CDR3 sequence is CASSAGQITDTQYF. In nucleotides, the CDR3 is TGTGCCAGCAGCGCCGGCCAGATTACAGATACGCAGTATTTT. The full variable domain, in which reference TRBV9 and TRBJ2-3 provide the parts outside the CDR3, is DSGVTQTPKHLITATGQRVTLRCSPRSGDLSVYWYQQSLDQGLQFLIQYYNGEERAKGNILERFSAQQFPDLHSELNLSSLELGDSALYFCASSAGQITDTQYFGPGTRLTVL.